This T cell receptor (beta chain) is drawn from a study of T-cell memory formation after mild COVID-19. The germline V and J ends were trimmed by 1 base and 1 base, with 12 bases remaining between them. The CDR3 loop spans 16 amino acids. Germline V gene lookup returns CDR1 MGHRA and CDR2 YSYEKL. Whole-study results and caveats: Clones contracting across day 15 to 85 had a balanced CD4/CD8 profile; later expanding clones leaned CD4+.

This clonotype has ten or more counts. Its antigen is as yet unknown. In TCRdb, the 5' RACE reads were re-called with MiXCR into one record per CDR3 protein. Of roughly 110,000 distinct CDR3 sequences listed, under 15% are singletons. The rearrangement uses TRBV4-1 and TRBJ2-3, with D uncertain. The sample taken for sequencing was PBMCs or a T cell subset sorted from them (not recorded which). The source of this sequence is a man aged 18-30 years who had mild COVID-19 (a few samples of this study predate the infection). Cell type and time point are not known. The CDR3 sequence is CASSQVDPMGTDTQYF. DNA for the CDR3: TGCGCCAGCAGCCAAGTCGACCCGATGGGCACAGATACGCAGTATTTT.